The 25 T cell receptor beta chains below were found in one sample sequenced in a study of control samples from healthy donors and cancer patients. The method was immunoSEQ multiplex PCR; TCRdb's version includes in-frame clones alone and lacks a portion of them. The sample carries 170,000 or so clones, 85% to 95% recorded once. Sequencing was carried out using blood. Receptors were obtained from a young man in good health.

The chain combines TRBV6-2 or TRBV6-3 with TRBJ1-2; the D is unclear. V lost 2 bases, J lost 14 bases, and 15 bases lay in between. Germline-derived CDR1 and CDR2 are MNHEY and SVGEGT. The CDR3 consists of 12 residues. The CDR3 is CASSYRGSMFTF. The CDR3 DNA sequence: TGTGCCAGCAGTTACCGGGGATCTATGTTTACCTTC.

The V call is TRBV5-5, the J call TRBJ1-5; unclear D gene. Germline values: CDR1 SGHKS, CDR2 YYEKEE (reference sequence). The CDR3 is 15 residues long. V was clipped by 0 bases and J by 0 bases, with 7 bases between them. The CDR3 coding sequence is TGTGCCAGCAGCTTGGAGGGATATAGCAATCAGCCCCAGCATTTT. Translation: CASSLEGYSNQPQHF.

The chain couples TRBV29-1 to TRBJ1-2, with D possibly TRBD1 on 5 matching bases. The CDR3 covers 12 residues. The V gene's germline CDR1 is SQVTM and CDR2 ANQGSEA. Deletions cut 3 bases from V and 4 bases from J, with 9 bases between. This chain's CDR3 is CSVDVGGYGYTF. The CDR3 DNA follows: TGCAGCGTTGATGTGGGGGGCTATGGCTACACCTTC.

The rearrangement uses TRBV28 and TRBJ1-6; TRBD1 is a possible D gene (6 bases). The ends were cut back, 11 bases at V and 8 bases at J, with 16 bases in the middle. The CDR3 is 13 amino acids. Germline assignment: CDR1 MDHEN and CDR2 SYDVKM. This chain's CDR3 is CASKGGFDSPLHF. The CDR3 DNA reads TGTGCCTCCAAAGGGGGGTTTGATTCACCCCTCCACTTT.

The chain joins TRBV6-2 or TRBV6-3 to TRBJ1-4; D perhaps matches TRBD1 (6 bases). The CDR3 sequence is 14 residues long. V was shortened by 0 bases and J by 8 bases, with 10 bases between the two germline ends. Germline V gene data show CDR1 as MNHEY and CDR2 as SVGEGT. CDR3 loop: CASSYSGGREKLFF. The CDR3 DNA reads as TGTGCCAGCAGTTACTCCGGGGGGCGGGAAAAACTGTTTTTT.

This chain joins TRBV7-3 and TRBJ2-2, with a weak D call TRBD1 (6 bases). CDR3 length equals 14 residues. Germline V gives CDR1 SGHTA, CDR2 FQGTGA. V dropped 5 bases and J dropped 5 bases, with 12 bases sitting between them. The CDR3 DNA reads as TGTGCCAGCAGCCTAGGGGGAGCGACCGGGGAGCTGTTTTTT. Amino acids: CASSLGGATGELFF.

The V and J genes are TRBV4-1 and TRBJ1-5; D unresolved. The CDR3 length is 15 residues. Trimming left V 0 bases short and J 4 bases short, with 10 bases between. Germline CDR1 reads MGHRA; CDR2 reads YSYEKL. CDR3: CASSQDRLGNQPQHF. For the CDR3, the DNA is TGCGCCAGCAGCCAAGATAGGTTAGGGAATCAGCCCCAGCATTTT.

This chain connects TRBV18 to TRBJ2-7, with TRBD1 matching 10 bases. Germline lookup yields CDR1 KGHSH and CDR2 LQKENI. The CDR3 is 15 amino acids. The V gene end was trimmed by 5 bases and the J gene end by 0 bases; junction bases not matched to a gene: 4. This CDR3 is CASSIGQGGSYEQYF. CDR3 coding DNA: TGTGCCAGCTCAATCGGACAGGGGGGCTCCTACGAGCAGTACTTC.

This clone was observed a single time. V gene TRBV15 combines with J gene TRBJ1-4; D gene ambiguous. The CDR3 sequence is 15 residues long. CDR1 and CDR2 from the germline V gene are LNHNV and YYDKDF (reference sequence). V was clipped by 5 bases and J by 4 bases, with 14 bases between them. The CDR3: CATSVRTGNNEKLFF. CDR3 DNA: TGTGCCACCAGCGTTCGGACGGGAAATAATGAAAAACTGTTTTTT.

In regard to this clone: Different DNA sequences within this sample yield the same CDR3. The chain is built from TRBV18 and TRBJ1-1; D is undetermined. The V and J ends lost 3 bases and 1 base respectively, with 6 bases between them. The CDR3 runs 13 residues. Germline CDR1 KGHSH, CDR2 LQKENI. DNA of the CDR3: TGTGCCAGCTCACCTGAGGGGAACACTGAAGCTTTCTTT. It yields the protein CASSPEGNTEAFF.

This clone turned up a few times. The chain is built from TRBV6-5 and TRBJ2-7; D is unresolved. Germline V gene sequence: CDR1 MNHEY, CDR2 SVGAGI. V lost 0 bases to trimming and J lost 2 bases, with 11 bases between them. The CDR3 runs 15 residues. The CDR3 spells CASSYSIEVTYEQYF. In DNA form, the CDR3 reads TGTGCCAGCAGTTACTCGATAGAGGTTACCTACGAGCAGTACTTC.

The chain links TRBV2 to TRBJ2-5, with a possible D match to TRBD2 (5 bases). The ends were cut back, 2 bases at V and 4 bases at J, with 8 bases in the middle. Germline values: CDR1 SNHLY, CDR2 FYNNEI. This CDR3 comprises 13 residues. The CDR3 bases are TGTGCCAGCAGTGAATATGAGGGAGAGACCCAGTACTTC. Residues: CASSEYEGETQYF.

The V gene is TRBV7-8, the J gene TRBJ1-1; unclear D gene. In germline, CDR1 is SGHVS, CDR2 FQNEAQ. This CDR3 contains 14 residues. The V and J ends lost 1 base and 1 base respectively, with 7 bases between them. The CDR3 here is CASSLDIANTEAFF. CDR3 DNA: TGTGCCAGCAGCTTAGACATTGCGAACACTGAAGCTTTCTTT.

This sequence joins TRBV19 and TRBJ1-5, with 10 bases that match TRBD1. The CDR3 sequence is 16 residues long. V gave up 7 bases and J gave up 0 bases; unmatched junction bases: 6. The V gene's germline CDR1 is LNHDA and CDR2 SQIVND (reference sequence). CDR3 in DNA: TGTGCCAGTACCAGACAGGGGGCCAATAGCAATCAGCCCCAGCATTTT. This codes for CASTRQGANSNQPQHF.

V and J are TRBV6-2 or TRBV6-3 and TRBJ2-1; 10 positions match TRBD1. In germline, CDR1 is MNHEY, CDR2 SVGEGT. V lost 1 base and J lost 4; bases outside the gene matches: 4. The CDR3 runs to 16 residues. CDR3 bases: TGTGCCAGCAGTTACTTGAGGACAGGGGGTTACAATGAGCAGTTCTTC. It translates to CASSYLRTGGYNEQFF.

The CDR3 region is CASSLKRDYPQETQYF. Written as DNA, the CDR3 is TGCGCCAGCAGCTTAAAACGGGACTACCCGCAAGAGACCCAGTACTTC. The chain combines TRBV5-1 with TRBJ2-5; TRBD2 aligns across 7 bases. Germline CDR1 is SGHRS and CDR2 is YFSETQ. The CDR3 has 16 residues. Trimming cost V 2 bases and J 2 bases; bases outside gene matches: 9. Full variable domain (rest looked up from reference TRBV5-1 and TRBJ2-5): KAGVTQTPRYLIKTRGQQVTLSCSPISGHRSVSWYQQTPGQGLQFLFEYFSETQRNKGNFPGRFSGRQFSNSRSEMNVSTLELGDSALYLCASSLKRDYPQETQYFGPGTRLLVL.

The chain recombines TRBV28 with TRBJ2-7, with 10 nucleotides matching TRBD1. Trimming removed 6 bases from V and 2 bases from J; junction bases left unmatched: 4. The V gene's germline CDR1 is MDHEN and CDR2 SYDVKM. The CDR3 length is 14 residues. This CDR3 reads CASSRTGGPYEQYF. The CDR3 nucleotides read TGTGCCAGCAGCCGGACAGGGGGACCCTACGAGCAGTACTTC. The whole variable domain, remainder taken from reference TRBV28 and TRBJ2-7, is DVKVTQSSRYLVKRTGEKVFLECVQDMDHENMFWYRQDPGLGLRLIYFSYDVKMKEKGDIPEGYSVSREKKERFSLILESASTNQTSMYLCASSRTGGPYEQYFGPGTRLTVT.

This chain joins TRBV28 and TRBJ2-7; D perhaps matches TRBD2 (5 bases). Germline CDR1 reads MDHEN; CDR2 reads SYDVKM. V was shortened by 3 bases and J by 4 bases, with 13 bases between the two germline ends. The CDR3 is 14 amino acids. The CDR3 DNA is TGTGCCAGCAGTTTTTCCGGGGTAGGGTACGAGCAGTACTTC. Translating gives CASSFSGVGYEQYF.

V gene TRBV3-1 (or the pseudogene TRBV3-2) combines with J gene TRBJ1-2; no clear D gene. Trimming took 0 bases from V and 7 from J, leaving 12 bases between them. Germline assignment: CDR1 LGHDT and CDR2 YNNKEL (reference sequence). This CDR3 contains 14 residues. For the CDR3, the DNA is TGTGCCAGCAGCCAAGATGCGGGGTGGCTTGGCTACACCTTC. Translation: CASSQDAGWLGYTF.

The chain is built from TRBV7-9 and TRBJ2-3; the D gene could be TRBD1 or TRBD2 (5 bases each). The CDR3 consists of 17 residues. Trimming pared 7 bases from V and 6 bases from J, leaving 26 bases between. Germline lookup yields CDR1 SEHNR and CDR2 FQNEAQ (reference sequence). Written as DNA, the CDR3 is TGTGCCAGCATCCCCCGGGCCGGGCAGGGAGCCACGGATACGCAGTATTTT. As protein: CASIPRAGQGATDTQYF.

CDR3: CASFGTVWGEAFF. In DNA form, the CDR3 reads TGTGCCAGTTTCGGGACGGTTTGGGGTGAAGCTTTCTTT. The J gene is TRBJ1-1, the V gene TRBV6-5; D is possibly TRBD1 (5 bases). Germline lookup yields CDR1 MNHEY and CDR2 SVGAGI. V lost 9 bases, J lost 7 bases, and 18 bases lay in between. This CDR3 spans 13 amino acids.

The chain combines TRBV19 with TRBJ1-1; D gene ambiguous. The germline gives CDR1 LNHDA, CDR2 SQIVND (reference sequence). The CDR3 has 14 amino acids. The V gene lost 0 bases and the J gene lost 0 bases, with 5 bases spanning the gap. The CDR3 nucleotides read TGTGCCAGTAGTATAGACAGGCTGAACACTGAAGCTTTCTTT. It is translated as CASSIDRLNTEAFF. The full variable domain, in which reference TRBV19 and TRBJ1-1 provide the parts outside the CDR3, is DGGITQSPKYLFRKEGQNVTLSCEQNLNHDAMYWYRQDPGQGLRLIYYSQIVNDFQKGDIAEGYSVSREKKESFPLTVTSAQKNPTAFYLCASSIDRLNTEAFFGQGTRLTVV.

The chain recombines TRBV10-3 with TRBJ1-6, with 8 bases that match TRBD1. CDR1 ENHRY and CDR2 SYGVKD come from the germline V gene. The CDR3 totals 13 residues. V shed 10 bases, J shed 7 bases, and the junction held 6 bases outside the gene matches. The CDR3 loop is CASQDRDNSPLHF. The CDR3 DNA follows: TGTGCCAGCCAGGACAGGGACAATTCACCCCTCCACTTT.

This chain connects TRBV23-1 to TRBJ2-1; D is perhaps TRBD1 or TRBD2 (7 bases each). TRBV23-1 qualifies as an ORF whose function is uncertain. This CDR3 is built from 15 residues. V shed 6 bases and J shed 5 bases, with 17 bases lying between them. As DNA, the CDR3 is TGCGCCAGCAGAATTAAGGGGAGGGGGCACAATGAGCAGTTCTTC. This codes for CASRIKGRGHNEQFF.

The rearrangement joins TRBV29-1 to TRBJ1-2; possible D gene TRBD1, 6 bases. There are 13 residues in the CDR3. Germline CDR1 is SQVTM and CDR2 is ANQGSEA. The CDR3 here is CGSLAGDDYGYTF. The CDR3 DNA reads as TGCGGATCTCTGGCAGGGGACGACTATGGCTACACCTTC.